This T cell receptor beta chain was sequenced during a study of blood T cell repertoires in COVID-19. Per the original data handling: Quantification of nucleated cells was approximated via reference gene primer amplification. Generated by immunoSEQ multiplex PCR, the TCRdb table keeps only in-frame clones and is missing some. The D gene and trimming were derived from the DNA, and the V and J assignments and clone size from that table. The data show approximately 210,000 clones, 84% seen once. What was sequenced was peripheral blood. This TCR derives from a man under 40 with active or convalescent COVID-19.

CDR3 coding DNA: TGCGCCAGCAGCTTGGGCGGGGATGAAAAACTGTTTTTT. Residues: CASSLGGDEKLFF. The chain uses TRBV5-1 and TRBJ1-4; no reliable D call. The CDR3 is 13 residues long. V gave up 0 bases and J gave up 6 bases, with 6 bases separating them. Germline V gene sequence: CDR1 SGHRS, CDR2 YFSETQ. The full variable domain, with the rest looked up from reference TRBV5-1 and TRBJ1-4, is KAGVTQTPRYLIKTRGQQVTLSCSPISGHRSVSWYQQTPGQGLQFLFEYFSETQRNKGNFPGRFSGRQFSNSRSEMNVSTLELGDSALYLCASSLGGDEKLFFGSGTQLSVL.